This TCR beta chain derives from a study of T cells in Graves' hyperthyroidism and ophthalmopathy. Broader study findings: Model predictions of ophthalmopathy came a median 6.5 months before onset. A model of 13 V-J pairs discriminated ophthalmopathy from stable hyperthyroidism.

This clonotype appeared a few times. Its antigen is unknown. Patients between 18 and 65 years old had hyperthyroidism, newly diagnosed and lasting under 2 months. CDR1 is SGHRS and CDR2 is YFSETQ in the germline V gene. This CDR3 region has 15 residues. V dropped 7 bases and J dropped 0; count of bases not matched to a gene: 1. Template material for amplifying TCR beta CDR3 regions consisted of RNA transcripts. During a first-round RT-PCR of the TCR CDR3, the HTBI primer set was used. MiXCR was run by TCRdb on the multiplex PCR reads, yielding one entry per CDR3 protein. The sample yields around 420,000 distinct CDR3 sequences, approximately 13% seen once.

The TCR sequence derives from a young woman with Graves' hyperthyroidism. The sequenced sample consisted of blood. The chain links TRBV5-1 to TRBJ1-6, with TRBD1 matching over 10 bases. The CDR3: CASRDRGSYNSPLHF. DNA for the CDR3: TGCGCCAGCCGGGACAGGGGCTCCTATAATTCACCCCTCCACTTT.